This record looks at one T cell receptor beta chain sequence and its context. Its antigen remains unknown. From RNA transcripts, TCR beta CDR3 regions were amplified. TCR CDR3 regions were first amplified by RT-PCR with HTBI primers. TCRdb re-derived calls from the multiplex PCR reads in MiXCR, one entry per CDR3 protein. The sample shows roughly 420,000 distinct CDR3 sequences, around 13% of them seen only once. This specimen belongs to a study of T cells in Graves' hyperthyroidism and ophthalmopathy. Study context: Peripheral blood collection took place at initial diagnosis, before any treatment. Broader study findings: In blood, most of the thyroid clonotypes expanded above 0.001 were also present. A 13 V-J signature model discriminated ophthalmopathy versus stable hyperthyroidism.

Isolation of PBMCs was performed on around 9.7 ml fresh peripheral blood. This clonotype was sampled from a woman between 18 and 29 years old with Graves' hyperthyroidism. The specimen sequenced was blood.

The CDR3 loop is CASSHRETYEQYF. CDR3 coding DNA: TGTGCCAGCAGCCATCGCGAGACCTACGAGCAGTACTTC. This chain joins TRBV7-9 and TRBJ2-7; no definite D call. Germline values: CDR1 SEHNR, CDR2 FQNEAQ (reference sequence). The germline V and J ends were trimmed by 5 bases and 2 bases, with 10 bases remaining between them. The CDR3 sequence is 13 residues long.